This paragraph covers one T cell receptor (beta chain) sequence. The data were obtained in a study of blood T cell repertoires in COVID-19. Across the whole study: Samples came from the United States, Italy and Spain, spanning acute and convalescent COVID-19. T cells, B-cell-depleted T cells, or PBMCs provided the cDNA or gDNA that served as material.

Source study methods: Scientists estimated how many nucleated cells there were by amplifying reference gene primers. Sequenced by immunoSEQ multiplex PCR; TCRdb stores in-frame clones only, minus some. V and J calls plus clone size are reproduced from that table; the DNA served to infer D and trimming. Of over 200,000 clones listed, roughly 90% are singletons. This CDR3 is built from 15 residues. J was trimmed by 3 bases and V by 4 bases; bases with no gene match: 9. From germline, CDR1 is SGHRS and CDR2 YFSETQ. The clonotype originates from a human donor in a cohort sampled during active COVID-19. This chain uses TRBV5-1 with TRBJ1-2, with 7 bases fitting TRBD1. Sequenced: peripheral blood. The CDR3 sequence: CASSTPGQVDYGYTF. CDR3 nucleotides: TGCGCCAGCAGCACACCAGGACAGGTCGACTATGGCTACACCTTC.